This TCR beta chain was sequenced for a study of blood T cells in healthy people across ages. Whole-study context: About one barcoded beta molecule per two T cells was captured by template switching.

Study-wide results and limits: As age increased, TCR beta diversity per million T cells fell in a roughly linear fashion. The study found TCR beta diversity correlated strongly with naive T cell percentage.

Through a sample-barcoded 5' primer and a J-beta primer mix, a second PCR was run for roughly 6 to 12 cycles. TCRdb used MiXCR to reprocess the 5' RACE reads, holding one entry per CDR3 protein. The table has 630,000 or so distinct CDR3 sequences, approximately 30% seen once. V was clipped by 10 bases and J by 0 bases, with 9 bases between them. This CDR3 region has 13 residues. Germline-derived CDR1 and CDR2 are SGHTA and FQGNSA. The study recruited healthy Caucasian donors from Russia who were aged roughly 6 to 90. This clonotype was observed a handful of times. Its target is not known. V is TRBV7-2 and J is TRBJ2-2; D may be TRBD1 (6 bases). The specimen sequenced was blood. The TCR sequence derives from an elderly woman in good health. The CDR3 DNA sequence: TGTGCCACAGGGGAACCGAACACCGGGGAGCTGTTTTTT. Its translation is CATGEPNTGELFF. The full variable domain, with the rest looked up from reference TRBV7-2 and TRBJ2-2, is GAGVSQSPSNKVTEKGKDVELRCDPISGHTALYWYRQSLGQGLEFLIYFQGNSAPDKSGLPSDRFSAERTGGSVSTLTIQRTQQEDSAVYLCATGEPNTGELFFGEGSRLTVL.